These 30 T cell receptor beta chains originate from one sample sequenced in a study of CD8+CD57+ T cells in acquired aplastic anemia. For sequencing, patients were chosen who had shown expansion of CD8+CD57+ cells by flow cytometry. Genomic DNA acted as the template from which TCR beta VDJ combination and CDR3 sequence profiling were carried out. TCRdb reanalysed the reads using MiXCR and keeps one entry per CDR3 protein. Here the sample spans fewer than 250,000 distinct CDR3 sequences, around half being singletons. The sample was sorted CD4+, CD8+, or CD8+CD57+ T cells (not recorded which) from PBMCs. The origin of the receptors is a human donor with aplastic anemia.

This clonotype was recorded once. The chain has TRBV2 and TRBJ2-7; TRBD2 aligns across 9 bases. Germline CDR1 and CDR2: SNHLY and FYNNEI. The CDR3 totals 17 residues. After removal of 5 bases from V and 0 bases from J, the junction contained 11 bases not matched to a gene. DNA of the CDR3: TGTGCCAGCAGTCCCGGGGTATCAGCGGGGGGCTCCTACGAGCAGTACTTC. Translating gives CASSPGVSAGGSYEQYF.

This rearrangement joins TRBV29-1 to TRBJ2-7, with 9 bases aligning to TRBD1. The CDR3 has 14 residues. Germline values: CDR1 SQVTM, CDR2 ANQGSEA. With 6 bases clipped from V and 0 bases from J, the junction kept 6 bases outside the gene matches. The CDR3 protein is CSVSGTGHSYEQYF. Written as DNA, the CDR3 is TGCAGCGTCTCCGGGACAGGGCACTCCTACGAGCAGTACTTC.

A note on this clonotype: A read error may explain this, as a much larger clone is one base away. The CDR3 sequence is CASSPPGTGFDTEAFF. The CDR3, as DNA: TGTGCCAGCAGCCCCCCCGGGACAGGATTTGACACTGAAGCTTTCTTT. The chain couples TRBV7-3 to TRBJ1-1, with 8 bases that match TRBD1. J was trimmed by 3 bases and V by 5 bases; bases with no gene match: 11. CDR1 and CDR2 (germline): SGHTA, FQGTGA. This CDR3 is built from 16 residues.

The genes are TRBV10-3 and TRBJ1-1; D gene uncertain. Germline V gene sequence: CDR1 ENHRY, CDR2 SYGVKD. CDR3 length equals 13 residues. The V and J ends lost 4 bases and 2 bases respectively, with 8 bases between them. The CDR3 here is CAISVAINTEAFF. Here the CDR3 DNA reads TGTGCCATCAGTGTGGCCATTAACACTGAAGCTTTCTTT.

This clonotype has a handful of counts. This may come from a read error, since a much larger clone is one base off. V and J are TRBV20-1 and TRBJ2-7; 11 bases align to TRBD2. After removal of 6 bases from V and 3 bases from J, the junction contained 7 bases not matched to a gene. The CDR3 is 14 residues long. Germline CDR1 reads DFQATT; CDR2 reads SNEGSKA (reference sequence). CDR3 residues: CSARRLAGLYEQYF. CDR3 nucleotides: TGCAGTGCGCGACGACTAGCGGGGCTCTACGAGCAGTACTTC.

This chain joins TRBV6-4 and TRBJ2-3; TRBD1 matches at 7 bases. With 0 bases clipped from V and 1 base from J, the junction kept 4 bases outside the gene matches. The CDR3 is 16 residues long. Germline assignment: CDR1 MRHNA and CDR2 SNTAGT. The CDR3 region has the DNA TGTGCCAGCAGTGACTCAGTAGGGGGCGGCACAGATACGCAGTATTTT. Its protein is CASSDSVGGGTDTQYF.

This clonotype was counted ten times or more. The rearrangement joins TRBV5-8 to TRBJ2-5; D unclear. The length of the CDR3 is 14 residues. CDR1 is SGHTS and CDR2 is YDEGEE in the germline V gene. V was pared by 4 bases and J by 4 bases, with 14 bases between. This chain's CDR3 is CASSRAPHPETQYF. The CDR3 DNA reads as TGTGCCAGCAGCAGGGCCCCACACCCAGAGACCCAGTACTTC.

The table lists this clonotype with many counts. The rearrangement joins TRBV6-5 to TRBJ2-1; D ambiguous. The CDR3 loop spans 12 amino acids. CDR1 is MNHEY, CDR2 SVGAGI, per germline. V was shortened by 5 bases and J by 7 bases, with 9 bases between the two germline ends. In DNA, the CDR3 is TGTGCCAGCAGTCCCGCCCGGAATGAGCAGTTCTTC. It codes for CASSPARNEQFF.

The gene calls are TRBV27 and TRBJ2-1; perhaps D is TRBD1 or TRBD2 (5 bases each). From germline, CDR1 is MNHEY and CDR2 SMNVEV (reference sequence). With 10 bases removed from V and 9 bases from J, the gap between germline ends came to 13 bases. The CDR3 has 11 amino acids. CDR3 loop: CANVRGPEQFF. CDR3 DNA sequence: TGTGCCAACGTTAGGGGACCTGAGCAGTTCTTC.

This clonotype occurred many times. The chain employs TRBV7-9 and TRBJ1-1; D ambiguous. CDR1 and CDR2 (germline): SEHNR, FQNEAQ (reference sequence). The CDR3 consists of 15 residues. V dropped 8 bases and J dropped 3 bases, with 19 bases sitting between them. The CDR3 spells CASESPPHADTEAFF. The CDR3 DNA follows: TGTGCCAGCGAATCCCCTCCTCACGCCGACACTGAAGCTTTCTTT.

The V call is TRBV15, the J call TRBJ2-7; 10 positions agree with TRBD1. CDR1 is LNHNV, CDR2 YYDKDF, per germline (reference sequence). This CDR3 is built from 16 residues. The V gene end was trimmed by 5 bases and the J gene end by 5 bases; junction bases not matched to a gene: 12. The CDR3 coding sequence is TGTGCCACCAGCGGGGGACAGGGGAATCGGTGGAACGAGCAGTACTTC. Translating it yields CATSGGQGNRWNEQYF.

The sample holds a few counts of this clonotype. One base away lies a much larger clone, so this may be a sequencing read error. CDR3 coding DNA: TGCGCCAGCAGCTTGGGCCTTCAAAGCCTTGACTATGGCTACACCTTC. This codes for CASSLGLQSLDYGYTF. The rearrangement joins TRBV5-1 to TRBJ1-2, with D uncertain. Deletions cut 0 bases from V and 3 bases from J, with 15 bases between. Germline V gene lookup returns CDR1 SGHRS and CDR2 YFSETQ. CDR3 size: 16 residues.

The chain combines TRBV10-3 with TRBJ1-1; D ambiguous. The germline CDR1 and CDR2 sequences are ENHRY and SYGVKD. This CDR3 has 13 residues. V was clipped by 6 bases and J by 0 bases, with 8 bases between them. The CDR3 nucleotides read TGTGCCATCAGGAGCCGGTTGAACACTGAAGCTTTCTTT. This gives the protein CAIRSRLNTEAFF.

The gene calls are TRBV7-2 and TRBJ2-7; possible D gene TRBD2, 5 bases. The CDR3 length is 14 residues. CDR1 SGHTA and CDR2 FQGNSA come from the germline V gene. Between the trimmed V and J ends, which lost 6 bases and 2 bases, there was a span of 14 bases. The CDR3 coding sequence is TGTGCCAGCAGTGAATTACGGGGTCCCTACGAGCAGTACTTC. Translated, it gives CASSELRGPYEQYF.

The V and J genes are TRBV2 and TRBJ1-2; no reliable D call. This CDR3 comprises 14 residues. Trimming removed 7 bases at V and 0 bases at J, with 12 bases between. Looked up from germline, CDR1 is SNHLY and CDR2 is FYNNEI. The CDR3 loop is CASIEGVTNYGYTF. CDR3 bases: TGTGCCAGCATCGAGGGAGTCACTAACTATGGCTACACCTTC.

The chain is built from TRBV20-1 and TRBJ2-7, with 11 bases that match TRBD1. The ends lost 0 bases at V and 0 bases at J; junction bases unmatched: 1. Germline CDR1 reads DFQATT; CDR2 reads SNEGSKA (reference sequence). The CDR3 spans 15 residues. CDR3 sequence reads: CSARDGTGGSYEQYF. CDR3 nucleotide sequence: TGCAGTGCTAGAGATGGGACAGGGGGCTCCTACGAGCAGTACTTC.

The rearrangement joins TRBV4-3 to TRBJ1-2, with D hard to call. Germline V gene data show CDR1 as LGHNA and CDR2 as YSLEER. There are 14 residues in the CDR3. The ends were cut back, 1 base at V and 7 bases at J, with 13 bases in the middle. The CDR3 here is CASSQGAGRGGYTF. The CDR3 bases are TGCGCCAGCAGCCAAGGTGCGGGGAGAGGTGGCTACACCTTC.

In this sample, this clonotype turned up a few times. Being one base from a much bigger clone, this may be a read error. The chain carries TRBV24-1 and TRBJ2-7; D is unresolved. The CDR3 is 13 amino acids. Deletions cut 7 bases from V and 1 base from J, with 10 bases between. Germline lookup yields CDR1 KGHDR and CDR2 SFDVKD. This CDR3 reads CATRSDPSYEQYF. The CDR3 nucleotides read TGTGCCACCAGGTCGGACCCATCCTACGAGCAGTACTTC.

This clonotype was seen a few times. The genes are TRBV25-1 and TRBJ2-3, with 10 bases fitting TRBD2. Germline CDR1 reads MGHDK; CDR2 reads SYGVNS. Trimming at V came to 7 bases and at J to 11 bases, leaving 12 bases not matched to a gene. This CDR3 contains 14 residues. As DNA, the CDR3 is TGTGCCAGCAACCCTAGCGGGGGTATCGACGAGCAGTATTTT. Its translation: CASNPSGGIDEQYF.

The table lists this clonotype with a few counts. V usage is TRBV6-5 and J usage is TRBJ1-4; possibly TRBD1 for D (6 bases). Germline assignment: CDR1 MNHEY and CDR2 SVGAGI. This CDR3 has 17 amino acids. Deletions cut 0 bases from V and 7 bases from J, with 18 bases between. In nucleotides, the CDR3 is TGTGCCAGCAGTTACTCGAGTACAGGGACCTGGACTGAAAAACTGTTTTTT. Amino acids: CASSYSSTGTWTEKLFF.

This sequence joins TRBV29-1 and TRBJ1-5; D is undetermined. This CDR3 contains 10 residues. The germline V gene encodes CDR1 SQVTM and CDR2 ANQGSEA. The ends were cut back, 4 bases at V and 6 bases at J, with 4 bases in the middle. Written as DNA, the CDR3 is TGCAGCGTTGTAGGTCAGCCCCAGCATTTT. It encodes CSVVGQPQHF.

CDR3 residues: CATSRDSGRGTQYF. In DNA form, the CDR3 reads TGTGCCACCAGCAGAGATAGCGGGAGAGGGACCCAGTACTTC. The chain has TRBV15 and TRBJ2-5; 9 bases are shared with TRBD2. The trim removed 0 bases at V and 7 bases at J, leaving 3 bases unmatched. CDR3 size: 14 residues. The germline CDR1 and CDR2 sequences are LNHNV and YYDKDF (reference sequence).

This chain connects TRBV6-4 to TRBJ2-7, with TRBD1 identical over 8 bases. V shed 6 bases and J 4 bases; nucleotides not matched to a gene: 5. This CDR3 spans 13 amino acids. The germline gives CDR1 MRHNA, CDR2 SNTAGT. The CDR3, as DNA: TGTGCCAGCAGGGACAGGGTAGGGTACGAGCAGTACTTC. Amino acid sequence: CASRDRVGYEQYF.

The V and J genes are TRBV9 and TRBJ2-5, with 9 bases that match TRBD2. This CDR3 spans 15 amino acids. V dropped 3 bases and J dropped 5; count of bases not matched to a gene: 8. Germline lookup yields CDR1 SGDLS and CDR2 YYNGEE. DNA for the CDR3: TGTGCCAGCAGCGAGGGGCGGGGGGGCGGGGAGACCCAGTACTTC. It translates to CASSEGRGGGETQYF. Based on the CDR3 plus reference TRBV9 and TRBJ2-5, the full variable domain is DSGVTQTPKHLITATGQRVTLRCSPRSGDLSVYWYQQSLDQGLQFLIQYYNGEERAKGNILERFSAQQFPDLHSELNLSSLELGDSALYFCASSEGRGGGETQYFGPGTRLLVL.

This clonotype appeared a few times. The chain carries TRBV20-1 and TRBJ2-1, with D perhaps TRBD2 (6 bases). V was shortened by 1 base and J by 6 bases, with 7 bases between the two germline ends. Germline CDR1 and CDR2: DFQATT and SNEGSKA (reference sequence). The CDR3 covers 12 residues. The CDR3 sequence is CSARVGGNEQFF. DNA of the CDR3: TGCAGTGCTAGAGTCGGGGGCAATGAGCAGTTCTTC.

This clonotype was counted ten times or more. This chain connects TRBV2 to TRBJ2-5; weak D call: TRBD2 (5 bases). Germline V gives CDR1 SNHLY, CDR2 FYNNEI. This CDR3 comprises 15 residues. Between the trimmed V and J ends, which lost 6 bases and 7 bases, there was a span of 21 bases. DNA of the CDR3: TGTGCCAGCAGGGCACTGAAGGAGGTCGCAAGGACCCAGTACTTC. Protein product: CASRALKEVARTQYF.

The chain employs TRBV19 and TRBJ1-6; D is unclear. This CDR3 contains 14 residues. Trimming removed 7 bases at V and 5 bases at J, with 12 bases between. Germline V lookup: CDR1 LNHDA, CDR2 SQIVND (reference sequence). The CDR3 sequence: CASNGQADNSPLHF. The CDR3 DNA is TGTGCCAGTAACGGGCAGGCGGATAATTCACCCCTCCACTTT.

The chain joins TRBV30 to TRBJ2-7; weak D call: TRBD2 (5 bases). V shed 0 bases and J shed 4 bases, with 13 bases lying between them. Germline loops: CDR1 GTSNPN, CDR2 SVGIG (reference sequence). The length of the CDR3 is 14 residues. The CDR3 region has the DNA TGTGCCTGGAGTGTATGGGGAGTGAATTACGAGCAGTACTTC. It specifies CAWSVWGVNYEQYF.

This clonotype was seen many times. The V call is TRBV20-1, the J call TRBJ2-7; unclear D gene. Trimming removed 1 base at V and 0 bases at J, with 13 bases between. Per the germline V gene, CDR1 is DFQATT and CDR2 is SNEGSKA (reference sequence). The CDR3 consists of 15 residues. CDR3 sequence reads: CSARGHSQASYEQYF. CDR3 bases: TGCAGTGCTAGAGGGCACAGCCAGGCCTCCTACGAGCAGTACTTC.

This clonotype came up many times. The chain employs TRBV20-1 and TRBJ1-2; 7 bases map to TRBD1. With 3 bases clipped from V and 7 bases from J, the junction kept 5 bases outside the gene matches. CDR3 length: 12 residues. Germline-derived CDR1 and CDR2 are DFQATT and SNEGSKA (reference sequence). Here the CDR3 DNA reads TGCAGTGCTAGGGTTCCAGGGGGTGGCTACACCTTC. It yields the protein CSARVPGGGYTF.